Presented here are 14 T cell receptor beta chains from one specimen sequenced in a study of T cells in Graves' hyperthyroidism and ophthalmopathy. What was amplified from RNA transcripts were TCR beta CDR3 regions. Researchers ran a first-round RT-PCR on the TCR CDR3 using the HTBI primer set. MiXCR, run by TCRdb on the multiplex PCR reads, gives a single entry per CDR3 protein. Among roughly 570,000 distinct CDR3 sequences listed, approximately 44% were seen once. Material: peripheral blood or thyroid tissue (not recorded which). All receptors come from a woman aged 18 to 35 with Graves' hyperthyroidism.

This clonotype was counted only a few times. This sequence joins TRBV12-3 or TRBV12-4 and TRBJ2-3; unclear D gene. Between the trimmed V and J ends, which lost 3 bases and 2 bases, there was a span of 9 bases. The CDR3 loop spans 14 amino acids. CDR3 amino acids: CASSLVRATDTQYF. In DNA, the CDR3 is TGTGCCAGCAGTTTGGTCAGAGCCACAGATACGCAGTATTTT.

This chain joins TRBV10-1 and TRBJ1-2, with 9 bases lining up with TRBD1. J was trimmed by 6 bases and V by 3 bases; bases with no gene match: 5. This CDR3 has 14 amino acids. The germline gives CDR1 WNHNN, CDR2 SYGVQD (reference sequence). In nucleotides, the CDR3 is TGCGCCAGCAGTGAACCACAGGGGGCTGATGGCTACACCTTC. Translation gives CASSEPQGADGYTF.

This clonotype was counted many times. The chain has TRBV19 and TRBJ1-1; D not resolved. The V end was cut by 5 bases, the J end by 1 base, with 14 bases between. CDR3 length equals 15 residues. Looked up from germline, CDR1 is LNHDA and CDR2 is SQIVND (reference sequence). The CDR3 DNA is TGTGCCAGTAGTTCTCCCTCGGCAGGGAACACTGAAGCTTTCTTT. Its protein is CASSSPSAGNTEAFF.

The chain recombines TRBV29-1 with TRBJ1-4, with TRBD1 matching 7 bases. The trim removed 6 bases at V and 8 bases at J, leaving 9 bases unmatched. The CDR3 runs 13 residues. Germline V CDR1 and CDR2: SQVTM, ANQGSEA. CDR3 in amino acids: CSVHRGSGEKLFF. The DNA of the CDR3 is TGCAGCGTACACAGGGGAAGCGGAGAAAAACTGTTTTTT.

V and J are TRBV12-3 or TRBV12-4 and TRBJ1-4; no firm D call. The CDR3 totals 16 residues. V lost 8 bases to trimming and J lost 6 bases, with 22 bases between them. This CDR3 is CASRFGVASRDEKLFF. The CDR3 DNA reads TGTGCCAGCCGCTTCGGTGTAGCGTCTCGGGATGAAAAACTGTTTTTT.

Details on this clonotype: At one of its ends the junction is not consistent with the germline gene, which may arise from a read error. This rearrangement joins TRBV7-9 to TRBJ1-1; 9 nucleotides agree with TRBD1. The CDR3 sequence is 15 residues long. Germline V CDR1 and CDR2: SEHNR, FQNEAQ (reference sequence). CDR3 nucleotide sequence: TGTGCCAGCAGCTCCCCGGGACAGGGAAACACTGAAGCTCTCTTT. Amino acid sequence: CASSSPGQGNTEALF.

This clonotype appeared many times. This chain links TRBV15 with TRBJ1-5; no clear D. Looked up from germline, CDR1 is LNHNV and CDR2 is YYDKDF (reference sequence). Between the trimmed V and J ends, which lost 1 base and 0 bases, there was a span of 13 bases. This CDR3 is built from 17 residues. The CDR3, as DNA: TGTGCCACCAGCAGAGCCGGGATCCTCTATAGCAATCAGCCCCAGCATTTT. Translating gives CATSRAGILYSNQPQHF.

This clonotype was counted at least ten times. The genes are TRBV5-8 and TRBJ1-1; D ambiguous. The CDR3 is 13 residues long. Trimming pared 2 bases from V and 8 bases from J, leaving 13 bases between. Germline loops: CDR1 SGHTS, CDR2 YDEGEE. The CDR3 coding sequence is TGTGCCAGCAGCTTAGGCTCTCGGAGGGAAGCTTTCTTT. Its protein product is CASSLGSRREAFF.

A remark on this clonotype: A much larger clone lies one base from this, so it may be a read error. The gene calls are TRBV7-2 and TRBJ2-7; D might be TRBD1 (6 bases). This CDR3 has 14 amino acids. The V end lost 0 bases, the J end lost 6 bases, and 12 bases lay between the germline ends. The germline V gene has CDR1 SGHTA and CDR2 FQGNSA. The CDR3 DNA sequence: TGTGCCAGCAGCTTAGCCCTTGGGGGCTGCGAGCAGTACTTC. It codes for CASSLALGGCEQYF.

A single count supports this clonotype. This sequence joins TRBV5-4 and TRBJ1-5; D not resolved. V gave up 2 bases and J gave up 3 bases, with 30 bases separating them. Germline V lookup: CDR1 SGHNT, CDR2 YYREEE (reference sequence). This CDR3 is built from 21 residues. CDR3 sequence reads: CASSFGRLPDISGNTNQPQHF. The CDR3 DNA reads TGTGCCAGCAGCTTTGGACGGCTGCCCGATATCTCTGGAAACACCAATCAGCCCCAGCATTTT. The whole variable domain, filled in from reference TRBV5-4 and TRBJ1-5, reads ETGVTQSPTHLIKTRGQQVTLRCSSQSGHNTVSWYQQALGQGPQFIFQYYREEENGRGNFPPRFSGLQFPNYSSELNVNALELDDSALYLCASSFGRLPDISGNTNQPQHFGDGTRLSIL.

The rearrangement joins TRBV7-2 to TRBJ2-7; 8 bases are shared with TRBD2. With 5 bases clipped from V and 6 bases from J, the junction kept 9 bases outside the gene matches. This CDR3 has 14 amino acids. Germline lookup yields CDR1 SGHTA and CDR2 FQGNSA. The CDR3 loop is CASSPTSGRGEQYF. The CDR3 nucleotides read TGTGCCAGCAGCCCTACTAGCGGTCGGGGCGAGCAGTACTTC.

This clonotype was seen ten or more times. This chain connects TRBV7-3 to TRBJ1-1, with D uncertain. The germline gives CDR1 SGHTA, CDR2 FQGTGA. The V gene lost 5 bases and the J gene lost 5 bases, with 15 bases spanning the gap. The length of the CDR3 is 14 residues. The CDR3 loop is CASSTRLGSTEAFF. The DNA for the CDR3 is TGTGCCAGCAGCACAAGGCTGGGATCAACTGAAGCTTTCTTT.

Note on this clonotype: Given a much more abundant clone one base away, this may be a read error. The CDR3 DNA reads as TGTGCCAGCAGCTCCAACCAGGGGATAACTGAAGCTTTCTTT. The encoded protein is CASSSNQGITEAFF. The chain combines TRBV7-2 with TRBJ1-1; perhaps TRBD1 as D (6 bases). CDR1 and CDR2 from the germline V gene are SGHTA and FQGNSA. The CDR3 runs 14 residues. V lost 4 bases and J 5 bases, leaving 14 bases between the germline ends.

The table lists this clonotype with many counts. V gene TRBV2 combines with J gene TRBJ2-5; D remains ambiguous. The CDR3 length is 14 residues. CDR1 and CDR2 (germline): SNHLY, FYNNEI. Trimming took 5 bases from V and 2 from J, leaving 12 bases between them. Here the CDR3 reads CASSFSSGQETQYF. For the CDR3, the DNA is TGTGCCAGCAGTTTCAGTTCAGGACAAGAGACCCAGTACTTC.